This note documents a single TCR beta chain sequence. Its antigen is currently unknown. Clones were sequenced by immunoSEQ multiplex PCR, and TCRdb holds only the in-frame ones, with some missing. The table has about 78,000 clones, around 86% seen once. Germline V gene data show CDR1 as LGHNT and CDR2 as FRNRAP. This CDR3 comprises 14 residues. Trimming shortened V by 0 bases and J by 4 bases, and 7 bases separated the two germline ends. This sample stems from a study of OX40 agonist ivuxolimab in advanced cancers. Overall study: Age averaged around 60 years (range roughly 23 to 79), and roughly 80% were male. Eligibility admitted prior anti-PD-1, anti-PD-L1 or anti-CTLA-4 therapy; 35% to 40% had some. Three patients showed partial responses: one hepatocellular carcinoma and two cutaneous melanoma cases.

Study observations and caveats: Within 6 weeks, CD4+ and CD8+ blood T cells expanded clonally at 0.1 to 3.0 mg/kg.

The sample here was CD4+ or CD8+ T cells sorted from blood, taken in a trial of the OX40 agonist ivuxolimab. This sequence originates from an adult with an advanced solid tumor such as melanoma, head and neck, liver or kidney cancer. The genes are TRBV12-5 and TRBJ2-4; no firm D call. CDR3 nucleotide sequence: TGTGCTAGTGGTTTGGTGTCTGTTAAAAACATTCAGTACTTC. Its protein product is CASGLVSVKNIQYF.